This is a list of T cell receptor beta chains from one sample in a study of tumor-infiltrating lymphocytes in primary liver carcinoma. One entry per CDR3 protein, called by TCRdb with MiXCR from the multiplex PCR reads. The sample holds 40,000 to 55,000 distinct CDR3 sequences, roughly 70% seen once. The sequencing sample was made of liver tumor tissue from sampling region 5. The receptors were sampled from a man aged 40-55 years with primary liver carcinoma and hepatitis B virus infection. Both conserved end residues are part of each CDR3. A D gene is named only where the DNA matches it firmly. Not all rows give a size; the values are once, few, many and, for expanded clones, a class.

D gene	V gene	clone size	J gene	CDR3 protein	CDR3 DNA
NA	TRBV29-1	many	TRBJ1-2	CSVQGRVTDYGYTF	TGCAGCGTTCAAGGGAGGGTAACTGATTATGGCTACACCTTC
TRBD2	TRBV6-1	NA	TRBJ2-1	CASSGGSWEGEVNEQFF	TGTGCCAGTAGTGGGGGGTCGTGGGAGGGAGAGGTGAATGAGCAGTTCTTC
NA	TRBV19	NA	TRBJ2-6	CASTPDRPSGANVLTF	TGTGCCAGTACCCCAGACAGGCCCTCTGGGGCCAACGTCCTGACTTTC
NA	TRBV5-6	NA	TRBJ2-7	CVSSSRDTSYEQYF	TGTGTCAGCAGTTCCCGGGACACCTCCTATGAGCAGTACTTC
TRBD2	TRBV29-1	NA	TRBJ2-7	CSVAQGRDYEQYF	TGCAGCGTTGCCCAAGGCAGGGACTACGAGCAATACTTC
TRBD1	TRBV11-2	NA	TRBJ2-7	CASNSTGGRRHGQYF	TGTGCCAGCAACTCTACAGGGGGCCGGAGGCACGGGCAGTACTTC
NA	TRBV10-3	NA	TRBJ2-2	CAISGSTPTNAGELFF	TGTGCCATTAGTGGATCGACCCCTACTAACGCCGGGGAGCTGTTTTTT
NA	TRBV11-2	many	TRBJ2-2	CASSLALGGANTGELFF	TGTGCCAGCAGCTTAGCATTAGGAGGGGCGAACACCGGGGAGCTGTTTTTT
NA	TRBV6-5	NA	TRBJ2-6	CASSLWIGIKAGADVLTF	TGTGCCAGCAGTCTTTGGATAGGGATTAAAGCTGGGGCCGACGTCCTGACTTTC
NA	TRBV29-1	NA	TRBJ1-4	CNVSTRGGEKLFF	TGCAACGTTTCGACCCGGGGAGGTGAAAAACTGTTTTTT
NA	TRBV29-1	once	TRBJ2-7	CSLEDLARVSEQYF	TGCAGCCTTGAAGACCTAGCGCGAGTCTCCGAGCAGTACTTC
NA	TRBV4-2	many	TRBJ2-2	CASSQDEDEQSAGELFF	TGTGCCAGCAGCCAAGACGAGGACGAGCAGTCAGCCGGGGAGCTGTTTTTT
NA	TRBV6-6	once	TRBJ1-5	CASMLGSDQPQHF	TGTGCCAGCATGCTTGGAAGCGATCAGCCCCAGCATTTT
TRBD2	TRBV5-1	NA	TRBJ2-1	CASHPGGASYEQFF	TGCGCCAGCCATCCGGGGGGGGCCTCCTATGAGCAGTTCTTC
NA	TRBV7-3	NA	TRBJ2-2	CASSAQGSGELFF	TGTGCCAGCAGCGCACAGGGAAGCGGGGAGCTGTTTTTT
TRBD2	TRBV10-1	NA	TRBJ2-1	CAGSGKRDSYNEQFF	TGCGCCGGCAGTGGGAAGCGGGATTCCTACAATGAGCAGTTCTTC
NA	TRBV11-2	once	TRBJ1-2	CASGGRDTNYGYTF	TGTGCCAGCGGAGGGAGGGACACCAACTATGGCTACACCTTC
TRBD2	TRBV5-1	NA	TRBJ2-7	CASSLEAGGSSYERYF	TGCGCCAGCAGCTTGGAAGCCGGGGGGAGCTCCTACGAGCGGTACTTC
NA	TRBV6-5	many	TRBJ2-1	CASSYSKGGIYNEQFF	TGTGCCAGCAGTTACTCGAAGGGCGGTATCTACAATGAGCAGTTCTTC
TRBD2	TRBV29-1	NA	TRBJ2-1	CSGGLAGFSNEQFF	TGCAGCGGCGGATTAGCGGGATTCTCAAATGAGCAGTTCTTC
TRBD2	TRBV6-1	many	TRBJ2-3	CASSFDIREVRSTDTQYF	TGTGCCAGCTCGTTTGACATCCGGGAGGTGCGCAGCACAGATACGCAGTATTTT
NA	TRBV6-5	NA	TRBJ2-1	CASSYSLGGQPMNDQFF	TGTGCCAGCAGTTACTCTCTCGGGGGACAGCCTATGAATGACCAGTTCTTC
NA	TRBV4-1	NA	TRBJ1-6	CASSQEGGRGLKPLHF	TGCGCCAGCAGCCAAGAGGGGGGAAGAGGGCTCAAACCCCTCCACTTT
TRBD1	TRBV11-2	many	TRBJ2-7	CASGLRGQGPYEQYF	TGTGCCAGCGGCTTAAGGGGACAGGGGCCCTACGAGCAGTACTTC
NA	TRBV12-3/TRBV12-4	medium-sized	TRBJ1-1	CASSQSSRGTEAFF	TGTGCCAGCAGTCAAAGTTCCCGGGGGACTGAAGCTTTCTTT
TRBD1	TRBV6-5	NA	TRBJ2-6	CASSLWTGMQAGANVLTF	TGTGCCAGCAGTCTCTGGACAGGGATGCAGGCTGGGGCCAACGTCCTGACTTTC
NA	TRBV28	many	TRBJ2-7	CASSPGQGLEQYF	TGTGCCAGCAGCCCGGGCCAAGGGCTCGAGCAGTACTTC
NA	TRBV6-5	NA	TRBJ1-5	CASSYGPPWATNQPQHF	TGTGCCAGCAGTTATGGCCCTCCATGGGCTACCAATCAGCCCCAGCATTTT
TRBD2	TRBV5-1	NA	TRBJ2-7	CATASLAGASEQCF	TGCGCCACCGCTTCGCTGGCGGGAGCTTCAGAGCAGTGCTTC
TRBD1	TRBV6-2/TRBV6-3	NA	TRBJ1-4	CASSDRVGDEKLFF	TGTGCCAGCAGTGACAGGGTCGGCGACGAAAAATTGTTTTTT
NA	TRBV12-3/TRBV12-4	NA	TRBJ1-5	CASSLGTAHSKQPQHF	TGTGCCAGCAGTTTAGGGACAGCGCATAGCAAACAGCCCCAGCATTTT
NA	TRBV11-2	NA	TRBJ2-3	CASSPCGADTQYF	TGTGCCAGCAGTCCCTGCGGAGCAGATACGCAGTATTTT
NA	TRBV11-2	NA	TRBJ2-5	CASSSTGILLTHHF	TGTGCCAGCAGCTCGACGGGGATATTATTGACCCATCACTTC
TRBD1	TRBV6-5	NA	TRBJ2-6	CASSLRTGMKAGANVLTF	TGTGCTAGCAGTCTTAGGACAGGGATGAAAGCTGGGGCCAACGTCCTGACTTTT
TRBD1	TRBV14	NA	TRBJ2-7	CAGSLRGIGTAYEQYF	TGTGCCGGCAGCCTCAGGGGGATAGGAACTGCCTACGAGCAGTACTTC
TRBD2	TRBV12-3/TRBV12-4	NA	TRBJ2-1	CASSPRGAGEDSYNEQFF	TGTGCGAGCAGTCCTAGGGGAGCGGGAGAAGACTCATACAATGAGCAGTTCTTC
TRBD2	TRBV4-2	NA	TRBJ2-7	CASSQALASGVYERYF	TGTGCCAGCAGCCAAGCTCTGGCTAGCGGAGTCTACGAGCGGTACTTT
NA	TRBV11-1	many	TRBJ2-3	CASSLPRESTDTQYF	TGTGCCAGCAGTTTGCCGAGGGAGAGCACAGATACGCAGTATTTT
NA	TRBV7-9	many	TRBJ2-7	CASSHPVEGKTFNPYEQYF	TGTGCCAGCAGCCATCCCGTGGAGGGCAAAACGTTCAACCCCTACGAGCAGTACTTC
NA	TRBV28	many	TRBJ1-5	CASSLAGGNQPQHF	TGTGCCAGCAGTTTAGCAGGGGGCAATCAGCCCCAGCATTTT
NA	TRBV4-1	NA	TRBJ2-2	CASSQPDRVTNTGELFF	TGCGCCAGCAGCCAACCTGATAGAGTGACGAATACCGGGGAGCTGTTTTTT
NA	TRBV6-5	NA	TRBJ1-1	CAGSFPWAVEAFF	TGTGCCGGTAGTTTCCCTTGGGCAGTAGAAGCTTTCTTT
TRBD1	TRBV12-3/TRBV12-4	NA	TRBJ2-5	CVSSSRDRESQEIQYF	TGTGTCAGCAGTTCCCGGGACAGGGAATCCCAAGAGATCCAGTACTTC
NA	TRBV12-3/TRBV12-4	medium-sized	TRBJ2-1	CASSPRLDVDEQFF	TGTGCCAGCAGCCCAAGACTAGATGTCGATGAGCAGTTCTTC
TRBD2	TRBV11-1	once	TRBJ2-1	CTSGFEGLPGDGQFF	TGTACCAGCGGCTTTGAGGGACTACCCGGGGACGGGCAGTTCTTC
NA	TRBV29-1	NA	TRBJ1-1	CSPEGFSTEASF	TGCAGCCCCGAGGGGTTTAGCACTGAAGCTTCCTTT
NA	TRBV11-2	NA	TRBJ2-5	CASSLVCGGSCQETQYF	TGTGCCAGCAGCTTAGTCTGTGGGGGCAGTTGCCAAGAGACCCAGTACTTC
TRBD2	TRBV6-2/TRBV6-3	NA	TRBJ2-3	CARSPGTSSTDTQYF	TGTGCCAGGAGTCCCGGGACTAGCAGTACAGATACGCAGTATTTT
NA	TRBV11-2	NA	TRBJ2-7	CTSSLAEDREYEQYF	TGTACCAGCAGCTTAGCGGAGGACCGTGAATACGAGCAGTACTTC
TRBD1	TRBV29-1	many	TRBJ1-2	CSARGGGLGYTF	TGCAGCGCCCGCGGAGGGGGCCTTGGCTACACCTTC
NA	TRBV7-9	NA	TRBJ2-7	CDSSPFSSYEQYF	TGTGACAGCAGCCCGTTTAGCTCCTACGAGCAGTACTTC
TRBD2	TRBV30	many	TRBJ2-7	CAWSPWAGVSYEQYF	TGTGCCTGGAGTCCATGGGCGGGAGTGTCCTACGAGCAGTACTTC
NA	TRBV30	many	TRBJ2-1	CAWSPVDEQFF	TGTGCCTGGAGCCCTGTCGATGAGCAGTTCTTC
NA	TRBV5-1	NA	TRBJ2-7	CASSVTPGRTTYEQYF	TGCGCCAGCAGCGTGACACCGGGACGGACAACCTACGAGCAGTACTTC
NA	TRBV28	NA	TRBJ2-7	CASRNVGSSYKQYF	TGTGCCAGCAGGAACGTGGGGAGCTCCTACAAGCAGTACTTC
NA	TRBV6-5	many	TRBJ1-6	CASSYFSGGGSYNSPLHF	TGTGCCAGCAGTTACTTTTCGGGAGGGGGCTCCTATAATTCACCCCTCCACTTT
NA	TRBV13	many	TRBJ2-7	CASSLAKYEQYF	TGTGCCAGCAGCTTAGCTAAATACGAGCAGTACTTC
NA	TRBV10-3	many	TRBJ2-7	CATARESHEQYF	TGTGCCACAGCTCGGGAGTCCCACGAGCAGTACTTC
NA	TRBV10-3	NA	TRBJ2-3	CAISGSPGTDTQYF	TGTGCCATCAGTGGGTCTCCGGGAACAGATACACAGTATTTT